The T cell receptor (beta chain) described here comes from a study of cytomegalovirus exposure and HLA in healthy donors (dated by TCRdb to the late 2010s). With respect to the entire study: The approximately 710 repertoires of the first cohort and the 120 validation repertoires were produced on the same platform, according to a later analysis. The study was designed to test whether signatures of past pathogen exposure could be identified by cataloging public T cell receptors. In addition to the first cohort of approximately 670 subjects, a separate validation cohort of approximately 130 different subjects was used. The study combined high-throughput TCR immunosequencing, statistical association of individual TCRs with disease status, and machine learning to predict cytomegalovirus infection status. What the study reported, not specific to this receptor: It was suggested by the authors that the approach could potentially be generalized to other disease states and immunological phenotypes. Subsequent analysis determined that TCRs grouped into clusters in the first cohort also showed a tendency toward co-occurrence across the 120 validation repertoires, and about 94% of cluster scores exceeded 0. A few of the identified cytomegalovirus-associated TCR beta chains were confirmed in vitro to be specific for cytomegalovirus antigens. The validation cohort had no HLA typing available for a later analysis, so co-occurrence within that cohort was assessed over all 110 or so repertoires. Across donors, most TCR sequences were observed very rarely, whereas some public TCRs were present in many individuals. The study gave a list of around 170 TCR beta chains associated with cytomegalovirus. Cytomegalovirus status was reported to be diagnosed by the classifier with high specificity and sensitivity in both the original and validation cohorts.

Receptor amplification or capture employed the immunoSEQ multiplex PCR assay. The published analysis was carried out like this. A statistical classification framework was built for diagnosing cytomegalovirus status from the catalog of TCR beta chain sequences. The table was pulled from immuneACCESS by TCRdb, which kept in-frame rearrangements only. Such tables lose some clones; where checked, under half of the loss comes from unresolved V genes, and the rest has no known cause. V and J calls and clone size are given by that table; D and trimming were obtained from the DNA. The sample table lists around 300,000 clones, approximately 86% of them with a count of one. Approximately 1% of the sample goes to the ten largest clones. For this chain, trimming is 3 bases at the V end and 1 base at the J end, and the number of junction bases without a gene match is 2. The germline V gene sets CDR1 to SGDLS and CDR2 to YYNGEE. From cysteine to phenylalanine, the CDR3 is 15 amino acids long. Of the read, only the CDR3 DNA is kept; its 45 bases are in frame from base 1.

A note on this clone: Its cognate antigen has yet to be identified. Base quality data are lacking; no much larger clone is found one base away.

The donors belonged to the validation cohort of under 150 subjects, which was separate from the approximately 700-subject first cohort. What was sequenced was PBMCs. The clonotype originates from a woman under 30 in good health and CMV-seronegative. This chain joins TRBV9 to TRBJ2-1, and TRBD2 aligns with 9 junction nucleotides. The CDR3 region: CASSESGGSYNEQFF. The DNA sequence is TGTGCCAGCAGCGAAAGCGGGGGGTCCTACAATGAGCAGTTCTTC.